This T cell receptor beta chain was captured in a study of post-analysis software for immune sequencing data. Many counts were recorded for this clonotype. Its antigen remains unidentified. Study-wide results and limits: A handful of TRBV segments were significantly more frequent in patients than in controls. TRBV5-6, TRBV5-1 and TRBV20-1 were among these segments. Compared against controls, patients with multiple sclerosis displayed significantly lower normalized Chao1 diversity.

V was clipped by 4 bases and J by 1 base, with 8 bases between them. The CDR3 is 14 amino acids. The germline V gene has CDR1 LGHNT and CDR2 FRNRAP. cDNA libraries for TCR beta contained unique molecular identifiers. It was from approximately 0.91 to 9.4 million T cells that some 470,000 cDNA molecules came. TCRdb called the PCR reads again in MiXCR, with one record for every CDR3 protein. There are hundreds of thousands of distinct CDR3 sequences in the sample; 36% occur only once, and 4% to 5.5% lies in the top ten. The sequencing input was blood. This chain links TRBV12-5 with TRBJ2-1; D gene uncertain. This TCR was recovered from a girl under 18 with multiple sclerosis. Written as DNA, the CDR3 is TGTGCTAGTGGTTCGAGCCAATCCTACAATGAGCAGTTCTTC. Protein product: CASGSSQSYNEQFF.